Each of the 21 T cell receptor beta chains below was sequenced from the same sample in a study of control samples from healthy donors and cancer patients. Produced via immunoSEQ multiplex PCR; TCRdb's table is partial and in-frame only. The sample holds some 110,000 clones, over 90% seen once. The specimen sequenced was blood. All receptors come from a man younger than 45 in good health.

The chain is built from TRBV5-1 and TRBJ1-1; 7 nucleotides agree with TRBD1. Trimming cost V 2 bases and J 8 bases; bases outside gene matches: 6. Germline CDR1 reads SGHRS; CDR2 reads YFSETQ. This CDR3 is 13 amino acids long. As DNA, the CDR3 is TGCGCCAGCAGCTTTAAGGGGGCCGCGGAAGCTTTCTTT. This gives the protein CASSFKGAAEAFF.

CDR3 amino acids: CASSPLAGDFTYEQYF. CDR3 in DNA: TGTGCCAGCAGCCCACTAGCGGGGGATTTTACCTACGAGCAGTACTTC. The V and J genes are TRBV28 and TRBJ2-7; 11 bases match TRBD2. This CDR3 has 16 amino acids. Germline V gene data show CDR1 as MDHEN and CDR2 as SYDVKM. The V and J ends lost 6 bases and 2 bases, in that order; junction bases with no gene match: 9.

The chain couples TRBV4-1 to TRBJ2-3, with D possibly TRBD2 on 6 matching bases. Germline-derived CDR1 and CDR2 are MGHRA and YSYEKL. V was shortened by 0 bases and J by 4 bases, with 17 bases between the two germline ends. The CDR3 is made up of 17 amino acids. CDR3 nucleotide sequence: TGCGCCAGCAGCCAAGAAGGCTCAGGCTCGGGGGCAGATACGCAGTATTTT. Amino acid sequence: CASSQEGSGSGADTQYF.

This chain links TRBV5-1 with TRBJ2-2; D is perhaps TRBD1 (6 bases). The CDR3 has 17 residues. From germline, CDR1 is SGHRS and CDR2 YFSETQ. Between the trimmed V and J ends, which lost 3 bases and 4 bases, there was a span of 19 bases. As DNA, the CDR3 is TGCGCCAGCAGCTCTAACCCCACAGGGATCGGCACCGGGGAGCTGTTTTTT. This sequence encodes CASSSNPTGIGTGELFF.

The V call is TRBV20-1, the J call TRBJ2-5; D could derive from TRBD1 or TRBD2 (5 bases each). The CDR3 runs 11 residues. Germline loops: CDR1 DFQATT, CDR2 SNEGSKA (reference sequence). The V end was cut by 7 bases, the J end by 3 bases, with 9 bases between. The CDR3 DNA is TGCAGTGAGCAGGGAGAAGAGACCCAGTACTTC. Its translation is CSEQGEETQYF.

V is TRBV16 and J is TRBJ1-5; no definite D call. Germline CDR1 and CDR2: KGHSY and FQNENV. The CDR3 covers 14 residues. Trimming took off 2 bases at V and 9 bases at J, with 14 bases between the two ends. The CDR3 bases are TGTGCCAGCAGCCAAATCGACACCCGAGTGCCCCAGCATTTT. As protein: CASSQIDTRVPQHF.

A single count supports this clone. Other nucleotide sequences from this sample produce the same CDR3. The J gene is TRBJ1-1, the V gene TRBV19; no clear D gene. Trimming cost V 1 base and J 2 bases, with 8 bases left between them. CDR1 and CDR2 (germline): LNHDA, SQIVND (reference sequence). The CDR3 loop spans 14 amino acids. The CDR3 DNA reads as TGTGCCAGTAGTATAGGGGGAGGAAACACTGAAGCTTTCTTT. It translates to CASSIGGGNTEAFF.

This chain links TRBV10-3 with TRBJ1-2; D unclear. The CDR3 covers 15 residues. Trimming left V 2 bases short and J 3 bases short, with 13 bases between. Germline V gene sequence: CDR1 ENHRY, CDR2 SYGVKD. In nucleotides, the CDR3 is TGTGCCATCAGTGAGGGAACGGGTACCCACTATGGCTACACCTTC. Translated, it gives CAISEGTGTHYGYTF.

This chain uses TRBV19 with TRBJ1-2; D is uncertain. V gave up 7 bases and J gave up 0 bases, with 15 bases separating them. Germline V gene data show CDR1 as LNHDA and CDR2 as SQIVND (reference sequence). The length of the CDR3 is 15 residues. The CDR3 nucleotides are TGTGCCAGTAAGGTTTTGGACCTAGCTAACTATGGCTACACCTTC. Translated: CASKVLDLANYGYTF. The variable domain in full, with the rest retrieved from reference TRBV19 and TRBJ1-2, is DGGITQSPKYLFRKEGQNVTLSCEQNLNHDAMYWYRQDPGQGLRLIYYSQIVNDFQKGDIAEGYSVSREKKESFPLTVTSAQKNPTAFYLCASKVLDLANYGYTFGSGTRLTVV.

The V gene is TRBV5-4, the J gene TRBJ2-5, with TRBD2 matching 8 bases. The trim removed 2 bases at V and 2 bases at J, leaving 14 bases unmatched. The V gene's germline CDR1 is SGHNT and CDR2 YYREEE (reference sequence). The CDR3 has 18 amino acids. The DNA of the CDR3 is TGTGCCAGCAGCTTAGGAAACGGGGGGGCCGAGGGACAAGAGACCCAGTACTTC. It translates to CASSLGNGGAEGQETQYF.

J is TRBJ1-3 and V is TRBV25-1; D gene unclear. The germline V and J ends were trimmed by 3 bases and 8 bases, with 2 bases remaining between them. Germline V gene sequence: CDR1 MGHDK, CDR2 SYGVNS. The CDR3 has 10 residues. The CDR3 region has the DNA TGTGCCAGCAGTGAGGACACCATATATTTT. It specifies CASSEDTIYF.

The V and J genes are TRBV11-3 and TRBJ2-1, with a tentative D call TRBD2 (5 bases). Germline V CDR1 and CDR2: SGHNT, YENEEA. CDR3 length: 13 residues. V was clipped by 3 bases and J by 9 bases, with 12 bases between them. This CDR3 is CASSFENRGEQFF. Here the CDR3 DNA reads TGTGCCAGCAGCTTCGAAAACCGGGGTGAGCAGTTCTTC.

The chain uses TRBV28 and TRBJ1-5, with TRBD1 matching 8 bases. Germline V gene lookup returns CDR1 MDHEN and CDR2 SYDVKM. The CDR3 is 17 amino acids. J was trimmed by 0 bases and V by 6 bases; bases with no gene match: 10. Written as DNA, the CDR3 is TGTGCCAGCAGGGACAGGGAACCAAACCCTAGCAATCAGCCCCAGCATTTT. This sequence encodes CASRDREPNPSNQPQHF.

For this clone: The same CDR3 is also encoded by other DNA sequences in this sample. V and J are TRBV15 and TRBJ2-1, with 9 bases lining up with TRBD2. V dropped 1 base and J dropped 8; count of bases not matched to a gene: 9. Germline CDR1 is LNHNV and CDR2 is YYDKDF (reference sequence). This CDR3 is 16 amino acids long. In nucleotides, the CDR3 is TGTGCCACCAGCAGAGGTCGGGCGGGGGGGCCTCATGAGCAGTTCTTC. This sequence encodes CATSRGRAGGPHEQFF.

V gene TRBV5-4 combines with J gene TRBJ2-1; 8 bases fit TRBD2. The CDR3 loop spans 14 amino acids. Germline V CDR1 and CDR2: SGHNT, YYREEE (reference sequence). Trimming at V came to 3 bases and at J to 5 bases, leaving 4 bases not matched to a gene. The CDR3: CASSSPGGDNEQFF. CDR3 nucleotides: TGTGCCAGCAGCTCGCCCGGGGGGGACAATGAGCAGTTCTTC. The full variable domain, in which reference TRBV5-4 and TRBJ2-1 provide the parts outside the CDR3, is ETGVTQSPTHLIKTRGQQVTLRCSSQSGHNTVSWYQQALGQGPQFIFQYYREEENGRGNFPPRFSGLQFPNYSSELNVNALELDDSALYLCASSSPGGDNEQFFGPGTRLTVL.

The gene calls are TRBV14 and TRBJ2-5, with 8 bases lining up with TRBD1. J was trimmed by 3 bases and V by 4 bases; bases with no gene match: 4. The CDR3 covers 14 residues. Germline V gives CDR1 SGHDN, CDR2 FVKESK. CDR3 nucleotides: TGTGCCAGCAGCCCGGAGACAGGGGAAGAGACCCAGTACTTC. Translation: CASSPETGEETQYF.

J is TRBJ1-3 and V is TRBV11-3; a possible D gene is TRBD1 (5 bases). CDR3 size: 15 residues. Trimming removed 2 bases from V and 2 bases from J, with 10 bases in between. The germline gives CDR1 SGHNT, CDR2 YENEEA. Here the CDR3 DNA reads TGTGCCAGCAGCTTACAGGGATCGCCTGGAAACACCATATATTTT. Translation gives CASSLQGSPGNTIYF.

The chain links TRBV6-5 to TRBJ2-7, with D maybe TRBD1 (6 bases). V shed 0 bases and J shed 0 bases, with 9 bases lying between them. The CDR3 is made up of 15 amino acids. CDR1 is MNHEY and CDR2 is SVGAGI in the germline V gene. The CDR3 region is CASSYSGGSSYEQYV. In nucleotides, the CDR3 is TGTGCCAGCAGTTACTCAGGGGGTAGCTCCTACGAGCAGTACGTC.

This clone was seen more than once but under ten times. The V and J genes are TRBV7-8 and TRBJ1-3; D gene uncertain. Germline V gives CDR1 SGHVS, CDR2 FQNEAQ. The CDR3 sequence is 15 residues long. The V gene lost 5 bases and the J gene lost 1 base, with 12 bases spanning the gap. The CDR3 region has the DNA TGTGCCAGCAGCCCGGAGTGGTTATCTGGAAACACCATATATTTT. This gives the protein CASSPEWLSGNTIYF.

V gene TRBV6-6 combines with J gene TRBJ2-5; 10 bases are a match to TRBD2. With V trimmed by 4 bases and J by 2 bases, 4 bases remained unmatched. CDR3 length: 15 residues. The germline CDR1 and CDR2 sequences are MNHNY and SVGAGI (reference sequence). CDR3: CASSFSGGKQETQYF. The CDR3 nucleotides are TGTGCCAGCAGTTTTAGCGGGGGGAAACAAGAGACCCAGTACTTC.

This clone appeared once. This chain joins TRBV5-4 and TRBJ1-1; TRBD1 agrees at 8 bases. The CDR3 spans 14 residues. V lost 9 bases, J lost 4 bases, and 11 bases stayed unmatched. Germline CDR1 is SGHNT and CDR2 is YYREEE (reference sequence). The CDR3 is CATLDRGGTTEAFF. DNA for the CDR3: TGTGCCACGCTTGACAGGGGTGGTACCACTGAAGCTTTCTTT.